This TCR beta chain was identified during a study of human T cells and chemical hapten exposure (dated by TCRdb to about 2021). For context, the study as a whole: For sensitization, 2% DPC in acetone was applied to a roughly 2 cm by roughly 2 cm area of upper inner arm skin. Most of the patients in the cohort were female, and the cohort covered alopecia areata with under or over 50% scalp involvement, alopecia totalis and alopecia universalis. Patients additionally received weekly therapeutic DPC doses to the scalp throughout the approximately 24-week study period. Blood samples were taken from patients before sensitization (week 0) and then at 2, 6 and about 24 weeks after DPC sensitization. Patch tests used Finn chambers with 0.01% DPC on the upper back, scored after 6 days by International Contact Dermatitis Research Group standards. Libraries were pooled for sequencing, and variation in per-sample TCR yields was attributed mainly to small differences in library volumes within the pool. In alopecia patients, the study followed how the peripheral blood TCR repertoire changed in vivo over primary and secondary sensitization to diphenylcyclopropenone (DPC), a hapten. Some 29 alopecia patients provided blood for TCR sequencing at one to four time points (pre-sensitization, 2, 6 and 24 weeks). Results and caveats for the whole study, not just this receptor: Because every patient had alopecia, a presumed autoimmune disease, the patients' immune response might differ from that of healthy individuals. Significantly more large CDR3 similarity clusters were formed by expanded TCRs than by pre-sensitization or healthy control sets, consistent with antigen-driven responses. Patch test score was positively correlated with the number of PT1 expanded TCRs, with significance at thresholds 8, 16 and 32 but not at 4. Repeated subsampling changed both the strength of the expansion versus patch-test correlation and the threshold at which that correlation became significant. DPC sensitization did not change the number of TCRs with a frequency above 1 in 1000, and there was no evidence of changes in global repertoire structure.

The intended sense of this specimen's time point label: pre-sensitization, week 0. In light of the paper, this sample's treatment or condition label describes: therapeutic diphenylcyclopropenone sensitization with weekly scalp DPC. At every patch-test visit, the blood draw took place before the patch test was put on. Eligible patients were aged 18 to 70, diagnosed with alopecia, deemed suitable for DPC therapy, and excluded if pregnant. Unfractionated whole blood was collected in Tempus Blood RNA tubes, and total RNA was extracted from that blood. The CDR3 holds 11 amino acids from the cysteine to the phenylalanine. Kept here is only the CDR3 DNA, which spans 33 bases and is read in frame from base 1. Looking up the germline V gene yields CDR1 ENHRY and CDR2 SYGVKD. V is clipped by 4 bases and J by 5 bases, and the sequence between their germline boundaries is 3 bases long. To prepare the library, RACE was applied. Sequencing instrument: NextSeq 500. Library preparation attached unique molecular identifiers to individual cDNA molecules for quantitative, reproducible TCR counting. Both TCR alpha and TCR beta chains were sequenced from each blood RNA sample. The paper's processing steps were these. Samples had a median of roughly 99,000 TCRs, with a range from roughly 20,000 to 690,600. The Decombinator software suite was used to annotate V, J and CDR3 in the TCR reads. For PS versus PT1 abundance plots, all samples were subsampled to the same number of TCRs (28,000). TCRs were defined as expanded if absent before sensitization and observed at least eight times at the 2-week time point. The public reads were quality trimmed at Q25 with fastp and then assembled into clones with MiXCR by TCRdb, keeping productive beta chains. Rows merge per CDR3 protein into single entries with the most common DNA and genes. The V and J calls reflect TCRdb's pipeline rather than the authors' work. Present in this sample are more than 250,000 distinct CDR3 sequences, around 7.7% of which were seen just once. About 1.2% of the sample goes to the ten largest clones.

With regard to this clonotype: Its binding antigen is unknown. No base qualities exist here, and no much larger clone lies one base off it.

The rearranged segments are TRBV10-3 and TRBJ1-3; the D gene cannot be named for sure. This clonotype was obtained from a man younger than 35 with alopecia areata. Some clones in this sample may be carry-over from other donors' samples. This material consisted of whole blood, taken in connection with sensitization to the hapten diphenylcyclopropenone (DPC). CDR3 region: CAISARNTIYF. The sequence in DNA is TGTGCCATCAGTGCACGAAACACCATATATTTT.